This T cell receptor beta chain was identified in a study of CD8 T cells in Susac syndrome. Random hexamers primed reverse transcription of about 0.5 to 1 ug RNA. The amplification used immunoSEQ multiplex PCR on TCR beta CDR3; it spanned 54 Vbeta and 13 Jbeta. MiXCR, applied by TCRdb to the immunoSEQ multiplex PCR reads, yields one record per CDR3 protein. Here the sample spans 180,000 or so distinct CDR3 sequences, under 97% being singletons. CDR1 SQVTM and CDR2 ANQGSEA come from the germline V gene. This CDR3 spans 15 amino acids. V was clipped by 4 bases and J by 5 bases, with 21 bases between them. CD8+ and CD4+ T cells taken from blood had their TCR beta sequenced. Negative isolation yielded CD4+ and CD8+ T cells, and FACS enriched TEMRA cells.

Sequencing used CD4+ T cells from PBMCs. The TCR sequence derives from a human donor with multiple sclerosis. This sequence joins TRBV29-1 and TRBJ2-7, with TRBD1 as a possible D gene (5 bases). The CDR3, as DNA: TGCAGCGTTGTGCCCCCAGGTAGGGTGGACAACGAGCAGTACTTC. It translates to CSVVPPGRVDNEQYF.